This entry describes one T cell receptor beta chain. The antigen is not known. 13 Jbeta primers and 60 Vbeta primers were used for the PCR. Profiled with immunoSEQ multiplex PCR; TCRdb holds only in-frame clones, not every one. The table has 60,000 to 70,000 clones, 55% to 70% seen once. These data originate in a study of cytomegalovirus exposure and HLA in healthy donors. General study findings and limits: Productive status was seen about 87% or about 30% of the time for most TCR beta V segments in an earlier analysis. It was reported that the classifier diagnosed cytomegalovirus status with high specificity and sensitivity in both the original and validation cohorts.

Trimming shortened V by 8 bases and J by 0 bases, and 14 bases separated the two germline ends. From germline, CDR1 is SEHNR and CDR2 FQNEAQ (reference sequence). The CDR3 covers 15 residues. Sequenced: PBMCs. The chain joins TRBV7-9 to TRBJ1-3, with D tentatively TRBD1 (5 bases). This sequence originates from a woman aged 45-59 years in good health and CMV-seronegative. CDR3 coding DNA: TGTGCCAGCGGGCCGCCAGGGTACTCTGGAAACACCATATATTTT. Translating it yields CASGPPGYSGNTIYF.